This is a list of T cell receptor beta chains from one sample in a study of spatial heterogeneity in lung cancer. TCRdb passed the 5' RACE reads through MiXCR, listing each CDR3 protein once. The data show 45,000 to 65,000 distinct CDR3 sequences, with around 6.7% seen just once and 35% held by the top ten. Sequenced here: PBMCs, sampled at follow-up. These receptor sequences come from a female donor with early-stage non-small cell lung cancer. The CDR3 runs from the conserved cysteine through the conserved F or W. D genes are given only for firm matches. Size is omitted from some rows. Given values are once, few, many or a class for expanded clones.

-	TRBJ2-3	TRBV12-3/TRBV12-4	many	TGTGCCAGCAGTTCTCTCCGGGGGTCCGCCACAGATACGCAGTATTTT	CASSSLRGSATDTQYF
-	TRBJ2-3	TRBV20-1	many	TGCAGTGTCTCCCGGGGGGATACGCAGTATTTT	CSVSRGDTQYF
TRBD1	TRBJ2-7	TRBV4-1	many	TGCGCCAGCAGACCCCGACAGGGCCTCTACGAGCAGTACTTC	CASRPRQGLYEQYF
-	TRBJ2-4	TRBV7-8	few	TGTGCCAGCAGCTTAAGGAGCGACAAAAACATTCAGTACTTC	CASSLRSDKNIQYF
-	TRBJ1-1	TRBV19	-	TGTGCCAGTAGTACCCTGGGACGACACATGAACACTGAAGCTTTCTTT	CASSTLGRHMNTEAFF
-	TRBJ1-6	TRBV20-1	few	TGCAGTGCTAGAGACAATAGGGCAGGGAAGGGTTCACCCCTCCACTTT	CSARDNRAGKGSPLHF
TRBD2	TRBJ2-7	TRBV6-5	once	TGTGCCAGCAAGCGAGTCCGGGGGGACGAGCAGTACTTC	CASKRVRGDEQYF
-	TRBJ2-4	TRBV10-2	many	TGCGCCAGCAGGGGGGCGGCAGTCTCCAACATTCAGTACTTC	CASRGAAVSNIQYF
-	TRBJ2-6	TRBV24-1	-	TGTGCCACCAGTGACCCCAGACCCGGGGCCAACGTCCTGACTTTC	CATSDPRPGANVLTF
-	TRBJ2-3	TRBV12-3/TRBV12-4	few	TGTGCCAGCAGTTTTCGGGGATCAGGCACAGATACGCAGTATTTT	CASSFRGSGTDTQYF
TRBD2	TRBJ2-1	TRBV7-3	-	TGTGCCAGCAGCTCCCCCGCTAGCGGACACAATGAGCAGTTCTTC	CASSSPASGHNEQFF
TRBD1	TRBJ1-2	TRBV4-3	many	TGCGCCAGCAGCCAAGCCGGGACAGGGGATACTAACTATGGCTACACCTTC	CASSQAGTGDTNYGYTF
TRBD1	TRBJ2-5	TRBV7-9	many	TGTGCCAGCAGCTTTGGACAGGGAATTAAGACCCAGTACTTC	CASSFGQGIKTQYF
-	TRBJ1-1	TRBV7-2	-	TGTGCCAGCAGCGAGAGTCTGAACACTGAAGCTTTCTTT	CASSESLNTEAFF
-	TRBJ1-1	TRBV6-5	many	TGTGCCAGCAGTTACGCTCGCCTGAACACTGAAGCTTTCTTT	CASSYARLNTEAFF
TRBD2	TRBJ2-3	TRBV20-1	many	TGCAGTGCTAGAGGCCTAGCGGGGGCCACAGATACGCAGTATTTT	CSARGLAGATDTQYF
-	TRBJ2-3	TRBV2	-	TGTGCCAGCAGTGAAGCGCTCGCCCGAGATACGCAGTATTTT	CASSEALARDTQYF
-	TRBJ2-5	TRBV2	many	TGTGCCAGCAGTGACGTCTCAGGGGCAGGCCTGAGGGGCCTCTCACAAGAGACCCAGTACTTC	CASSDVSGAGLRGLSQETQYF
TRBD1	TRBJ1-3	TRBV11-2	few	TGTGCCAGCAGCTTAATTTTCAGGGGGCGAGGAAACACCATATATTTT	CASSLIFRGRGNTIYF
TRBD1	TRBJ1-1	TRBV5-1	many	TGCGCCAGCAGCCCCGGGACAGTGGGGACTGAAGCTTTCTTT	CASSPGTVGTEAFF
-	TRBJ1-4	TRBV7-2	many	TGTGCCAGCAGCTTAGGGGCAGGGCCAACTAATGAAAAACTGTTTTTT	CASSLGAGPTNEKLFF
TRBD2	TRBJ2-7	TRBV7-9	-	TGTGCCAGCAGCTTCTGGGGCCGGGGGGACGAGCAGTACTTC	CASSFWGRGDEQYF
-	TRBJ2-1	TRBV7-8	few	TGTGCCAGCAGCCGACGGCCGAACAGGGTGACTTTTGATGAGCAGTTCTTC	CASSRRPNRVTFDEQFF
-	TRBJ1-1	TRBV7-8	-	TGTGCCAGCATGCTGGGCCCGCCGACCTTGAACACTGAAGCTTTCTTT	CASMLGPPTLNTEAFF
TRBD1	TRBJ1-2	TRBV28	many	TGTGCCAGCAGCCATGGGACAGGGATGACGAAGGGCTACACCTTC	CASSHGTGMTKGYTF
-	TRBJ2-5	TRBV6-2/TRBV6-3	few	TGTGCCAGCAGTTACTCGGGGATCCAAGAGACCCAGTACTTC	CASSYSGIQETQYF
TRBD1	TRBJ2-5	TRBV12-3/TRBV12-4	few	TGTGCCAGCAGTTATCAGGGGGCGAGGGAGACCCAGTACTTC	CASSYQGARETQYF
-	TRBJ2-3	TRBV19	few	TGTGCCAGTAGTATAGTTCAGGGGCGCACAGATACGCAGTATTTT	CASSIVQGRTDTQYF
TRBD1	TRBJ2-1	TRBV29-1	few	TGCAGCGTTCCCCCCCGGGGGACAGGGGGGATCAATGAGCAGTTCTTC	CSVPPRGTGGINEQFF
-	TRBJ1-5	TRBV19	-	TGTGCCAGTAGCGAGCCGTACAGGGCTAGCAATCAGCCCCAGCATTTT	CASSEPYRASNQPQHF
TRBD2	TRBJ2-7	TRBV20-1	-	TGCAGTGCTAGAGTGATCAGCGGGGGGTCTTACGAGCAGTACTTC	CSARVISGGSYEQYF
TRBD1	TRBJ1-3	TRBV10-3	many	TGTGCCACCACCACCGGGACAGGGGTGGGCACCATATATTTT	CATTTGTGVGTIYF
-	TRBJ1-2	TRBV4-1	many	TGCGCCAGCAGCCAAGATCGATGGACCCTCTATGGCTACACCTTC	CASSQDRWTLYGYTF
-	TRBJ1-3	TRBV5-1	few	TGCGCCAGCAGCTTGGGATCGGACTCTGGAAACACCATATATTTT	CASSLGSDSGNTIYF
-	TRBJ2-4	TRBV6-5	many	TGTGCCAGCAGTTTTTACGGAGGGAAGGACATTCAGTACTTC	CASSFYGGKDIQYF
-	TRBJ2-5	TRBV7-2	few	TGTGCCAGCAGCTTTCTGACAGAGCAAGAGACCCAGTACTTC	CASSFLTEQETQYF
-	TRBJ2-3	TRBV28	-	TGTGCCAGCAGCTACGGATGGGGGCAGGATGTAGATACGCAGTATTTT	CASSYGWGQDVDTQYF